The clone carrying this T cell receptor (beta chain) was observed a few times. Germline V lookup: CDR1 MGHRA, CDR2 YSYEKL. J gave up 0 bases and V 4 bases, and 6 bases lay outside the gene matches. This CDR3 has 16 residues. The data stem from a study of blood T cell repertoires in COVID-19. Whole-study context: The United States, Italy and Spain supplied acute and convalescent COVID-19 samples. Nucleic acid was either cDNA or gDNA, and it came from T cells, B-cell-depleted T cells, or PBMCs.

In the original processing: Estimation of nucleated cell counts relied on the amplification of reference gene primers. Assay: immunoSEQ multiplex PCR; the TCRdb copy retains only in-frame clones and omits some. Clone size and V and J calls were adopted from that table, with D and trimming inferred from the DNA. The sample has 90,000 to 120,000 clones; 75% to 95% are singletons. The chain is built from TRBV4-1 and TRBJ2-7, with 10 bases lining up with TRBD2. The receptor's source is a woman aged 25 to 39 with acute or convalescent COVID-19. The sequencing input was peripheral blood. In DNA form, the CDR3 reads TGCGCCAGCAGCCCCTTCAGCGGGGGGGACTCCTACGAGCAGTACTTC. Residues: CASSPFSGGDSYEQYF.